This TCR beta chain was identified during a study of siplizumab effects on memory and regulatory T cells. Overall study findings and caveats: In controls, approximately 28% of mappable alloreactive CD4+ clones were Treg-derived on average, versus around 70% with siplizumab.

On this clone: Its cognate antigen is unknown.

Each sample contributed approximately 96,000 TCR templates to the assay. TCRdb's table, derived via immunoSEQ multiplex PCR, lists solely in-frame clones and lacks some. Found here are more than 70,000 clones, approximately 95% of them singletons; the top ten hold about 18%. Germline CDR1 is SGHDT and CDR2 is YYEEEE. CDR3 length: 12 amino acids. Trimming cost V 4 bases and J 5 bases, with 10 bases left between them. The material sequenced was CD8+ T cells sorted from blood. V usage is TRBV5-6 and J usage is TRBJ2-7; possibly TRBD1 for D (5 bases). The clonotype originates from a human donor in good health. The DNA for the CDR3 is TGTGCCAGCAGCGTAGGGGTCCACGAGCAGTACTTC. Amino acids: CASSVGVHEQYF.